The present T cell receptor (beta chain) was sequenced within a study of blood T cell repertoires in COVID-19. Across the study: Some COVID-19 samples were acute and others convalescent; all came from the United States, Italy and Spain. Nucleic acid was either cDNA or gDNA, and it came from T cells, B-cell-depleted T cells, or PBMCs.

Original processing methods: The assay estimated nucleated cells by amplifying reference gene primers. Here immunoSEQ multiplex PCR was the method, and the copy in TCRdb shows in-frame clones only, minus some. V, J and clone size were drawn from that table, and D and trimming were deduced from the DNA. Counted here are roughly 29,000 clones, around four fifths occurring once; the ten biggest clones make up 7.8%. This TCR was sampled from a woman in her seventies with active or convalescent COVID-19. The material sequenced was peripheral blood.

The CDR3 reads CASSYGTAEAFF. The CDR3 nucleotides are TGTGCCAGCAGCTACGGGACAGCTGAAGCTTTCTTT. The chain is built from TRBV7-2 and TRBJ1-1; 7 nucleotides align to TRBD1. Germline CDR1 SGHTA, CDR2 FQGNSA. The CDR3 has 12 amino acids. V dropped 4 bases and J dropped 6; count of bases not matched to a gene: 2. The whole variable domain, remainder taken from reference TRBV7-2 and TRBJ1-1, is GAGVSQSPSNKVTEKGKDVELRCDPISGHTALYWYRQSLGQGLEFLIYFQGNSAPDKSGLPSDRFSAERTGGSVSTLTIQRTQQEDSAVYLCASSYGTAEAFFGQGTRLTVV.